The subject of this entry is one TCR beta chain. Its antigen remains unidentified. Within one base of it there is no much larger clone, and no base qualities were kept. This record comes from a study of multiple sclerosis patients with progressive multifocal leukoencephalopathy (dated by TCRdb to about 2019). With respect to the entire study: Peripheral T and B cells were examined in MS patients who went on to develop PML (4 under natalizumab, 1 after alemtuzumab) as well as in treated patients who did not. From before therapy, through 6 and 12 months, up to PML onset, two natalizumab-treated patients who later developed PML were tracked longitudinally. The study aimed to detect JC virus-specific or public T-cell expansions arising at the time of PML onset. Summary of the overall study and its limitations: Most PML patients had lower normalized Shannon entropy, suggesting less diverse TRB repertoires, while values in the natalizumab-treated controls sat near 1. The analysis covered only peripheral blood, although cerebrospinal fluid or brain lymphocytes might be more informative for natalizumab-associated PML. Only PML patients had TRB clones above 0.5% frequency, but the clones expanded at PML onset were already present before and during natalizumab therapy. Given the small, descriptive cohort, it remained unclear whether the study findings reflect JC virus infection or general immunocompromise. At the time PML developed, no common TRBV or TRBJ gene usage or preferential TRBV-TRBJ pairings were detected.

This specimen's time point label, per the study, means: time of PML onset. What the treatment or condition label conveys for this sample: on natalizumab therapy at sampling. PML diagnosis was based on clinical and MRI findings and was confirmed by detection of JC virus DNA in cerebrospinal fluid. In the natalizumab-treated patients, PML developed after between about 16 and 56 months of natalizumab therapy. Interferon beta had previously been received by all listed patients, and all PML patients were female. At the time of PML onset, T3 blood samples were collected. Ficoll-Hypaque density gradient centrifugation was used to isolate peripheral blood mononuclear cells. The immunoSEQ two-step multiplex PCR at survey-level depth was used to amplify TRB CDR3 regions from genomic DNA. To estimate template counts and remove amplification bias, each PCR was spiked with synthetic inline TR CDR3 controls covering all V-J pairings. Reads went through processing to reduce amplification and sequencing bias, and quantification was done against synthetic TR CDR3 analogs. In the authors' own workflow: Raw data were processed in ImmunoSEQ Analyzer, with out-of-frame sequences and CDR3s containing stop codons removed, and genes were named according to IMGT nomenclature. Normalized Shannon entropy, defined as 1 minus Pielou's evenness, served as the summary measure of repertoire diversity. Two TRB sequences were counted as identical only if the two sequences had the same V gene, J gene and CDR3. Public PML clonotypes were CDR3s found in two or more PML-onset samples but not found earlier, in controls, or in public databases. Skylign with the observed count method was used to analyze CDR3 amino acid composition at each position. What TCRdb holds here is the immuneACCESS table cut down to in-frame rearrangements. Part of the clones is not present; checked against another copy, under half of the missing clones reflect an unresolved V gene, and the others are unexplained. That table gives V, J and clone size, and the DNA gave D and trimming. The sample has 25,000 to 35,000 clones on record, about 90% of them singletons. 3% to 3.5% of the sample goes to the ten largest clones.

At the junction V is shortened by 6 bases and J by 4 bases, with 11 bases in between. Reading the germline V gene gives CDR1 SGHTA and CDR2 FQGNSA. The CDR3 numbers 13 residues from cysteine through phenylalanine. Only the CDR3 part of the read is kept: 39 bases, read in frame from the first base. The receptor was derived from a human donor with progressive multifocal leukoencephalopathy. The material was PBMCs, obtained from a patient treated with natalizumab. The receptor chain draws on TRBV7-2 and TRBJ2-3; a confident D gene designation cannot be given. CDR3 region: CASRSTVADTQYF. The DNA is TGTGCCAGCAGATCCACCGTAGCAGATACGCAGTATTTT.